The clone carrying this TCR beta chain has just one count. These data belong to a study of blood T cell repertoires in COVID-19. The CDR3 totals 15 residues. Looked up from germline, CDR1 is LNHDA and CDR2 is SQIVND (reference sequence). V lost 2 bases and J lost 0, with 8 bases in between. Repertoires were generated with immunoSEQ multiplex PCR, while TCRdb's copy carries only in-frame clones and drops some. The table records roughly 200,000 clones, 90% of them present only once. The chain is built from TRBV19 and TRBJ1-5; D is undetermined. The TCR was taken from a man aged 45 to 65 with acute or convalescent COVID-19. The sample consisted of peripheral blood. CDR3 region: CASSIIFGSNQPQHF. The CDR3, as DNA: TGTGCCAGTAGTATAATCTTCGGTAGCAATCAGCCCCAGCATTTT.